These 6 T cell receptor beta chains were sequenced from one sample in a study of cytomegalovirus exposure and HLA in healthy donors. The PCR ran on 60 Vbeta and 13 Jbeta primers. Measured with immunoSEQ multiplex PCR; TCRdb has only the in-frame clones, and not every one. The sample includes under 150,000 clones, around 87% of them seen just once. The source material was PBMCs. These receptors came from a woman in her twenties or thirties in good health and CMV-seronegative.

V usage is TRBV5-1 and J usage is TRBJ1-1; TRBD1 is a possible D gene (5 bases). Trimming shortened V by 0 bases and J by 0 bases, and 18 bases separated the two germline ends. Germline V CDR1 and CDR2: SGHRS, YFSETQ. This CDR3 spans 18 amino acids. The CDR3 protein is CASSLAAGRASMNTEAFF. The CDR3 DNA is TGCGCCAGCAGCTTGGCGGCAGGGAGGGCCTCCATGAACACTGAAGCTTTCTTT.

The chain employs TRBV2 and TRBJ1-2; D is possibly TRBD1 (5 bases). CDR1 and CDR2 from the germline V gene are SNHLY and FYNNEI. V was pared by 7 bases and J by 2 bases, with 14 bases between. The CDR3 is 14 residues long. For the CDR3, the DNA is TGTGCCAGCAACGACATAGGGGCGAACTATGGCTACACCTTC. Encoded protein: CASNDIGANYGYTF.

The V call is TRBV28, the J call TRBJ1-6; tentative D call: TRBD1 (6 bases). This CDR3 is 17 amino acids long. Per the germline V gene, CDR1 is MDHEN and CDR2 is SYDVKM. The V gene lost 7 bases and the J gene lost 0 bases, with 16 bases spanning the gap. The CDR3 DNA reads as TGTGCCAGCAACCCGGGACAATCTAGCTCCTATAATTCACCCCTCCACTTT. As protein: CASNPGQSSSYNSPLHF.

This clone was detected only a few times. The CDR3 DNA reads TGTGCCAGCAGTTTACACGCGGGGGAACCAGAGGCCGAGCAGTACTTC. Translated: CASSLHAGEPEAEQYF. The genes are TRBV28 and TRBJ2-7; TRBD2 aligns across 7 bases. V trimming: 2 bases; J trimming: 6 bases; junction bases outside the gene matches: 13. CDR3 size: 16 residues. Germline V gives CDR1 MDHEN, CDR2 SYDVKM.

The chain employs TRBV19 and TRBJ1-1; tentative D call: TRBD1 (6 bases). Germline CDR1 and CDR2: LNHDA and SQIVND (reference sequence). This CDR3 comprises 13 residues. V lost 6 bases, J lost 11 bases, and 19 bases lay in between. CDR3 DNA: TGTGCCAGTAGCCCTGGGACACCCCGCGGGGCTTTCTTT. Amino acids: CASSPGTPRGAFF.

V is TRBV18 and J is TRBJ1-1; no definite D call. With 3 bases removed from V and 0 bases from J, the gap between germline ends came to 5 bases. Germline V gene lookup returns CDR1 KGHSH and CDR2 LQKENI. The CDR3 has 13 amino acids. The CDR3 DNA reads as TGTGCCAGCTCACCGGGCATGAACACTGAAGCTTTCTTT. Protein product: CASSPGMNTEAFF.